Sequencing of this T cell receptor beta chain was carried out in a study of regulatory T cells in long-lasting Graves disease. Time point in this sample: persistent/refractory GD, antithyroid drugs over 5 years with positive TRAb. The TCR library used RNA extracted from PBMCs. This clonotype was picked up many times. To make TCR beta libraries, researchers used iRepertoire HTBI primers and Arm-PCR of CDR3 regions. One entry per CDR3 protein, called by TCRdb with MiXCR from the multiplex PCR reads. This repertoire shows 500,000 to 700,000 distinct CDR3 sequences, around 30% found once; its top ten account for around 42%. V lost 7 bases, J lost 1 base, and 16 bases lay in between. CDR1 and CDR2 (germline): SGHAT, FQNNGV. The CDR3 consists of 16 residues.

The rearrangement links TRBV11-2 to TRBJ2-2, with a tentative D call TRBD2 (6 bases). Material: peripheral blood mononuclear cells (PBMCs), obtained when the disease was refractory, from a patient treated with antithyroid drugs. This TCR came from a female donor with Graves disease. The DNA of the CDR3 is TGTGCCAGCACCAAACGGGCGGGGATGAACACCGGGGAGCTGTTTTTT. The encoded protein is CASTKRAGMNTGELFF.